These 25 T cell receptor beta chains share one sample of origin, sequenced in a study of spatial heterogeneity in lung cancer. Time point of the sample: sample taken at primary tumor resection. The authors sequenced whole RNA from tumor, nontumor lung or frozen PBMC without sorting. Via MiXCR, TCRdb re-called the 5' RACE reads, giving one row per CDR3 protein. Found here are roughly 79,000 distinct CDR3 sequences, approximately 12% of them singletons; the top ten hold 4.6%. Sequencing was performed on PBMCs, taken at surgery. All receptors come from a male donor with early-stage non-small cell lung cancer.

This rearrangement joins TRBV10-3 to TRBJ2-7; D gene uncertain. This CDR3 is 11 amino acids long. The V end was cut by 6 bases, the J end by 5 bases, with 8 bases between. Germline CDR1 reads ENHRY; CDR2 reads SYGVKD. This CDR3 is CAIRIRDEQYF. In nucleotides, the CDR3 is TGTGCCATCAGGATCCGGGACGAGCAGTACTTC.

At least ten counts were recorded for this clonotype. This chain connects TRBV20-1 to TRBJ1-1; D call uncertain. Germline assignment: CDR1 DFQATT and CDR2 SNEGSKA (reference sequence). The CDR3 length is 15 residues. V was pared by 6 bases and J by 3 bases, with 20 bases between. The CDR3 spells CSAISRRGVDTEAFF. As DNA, the CDR3 is TGCAGTGCCATTTCGCGCCGGGGTGTAGACACTGAAGCTTTCTTT.

The genes are TRBV5-4 and TRBJ1-1, with D hard to call. V lost 0 bases and J 1 base, leaving 10 bases between the germline ends. CDR3 length: 15 residues. CDR1 SGHNT and CDR2 YYREEE come from the germline V gene (reference sequence). The DNA for the CDR3 is TGTGCCAGCAGCTTGGCGAAGGCACCGAACACTGAAGCTTTCTTT. Protein sequence: CASSLAKAPNTEAFF.

The V call is TRBV7-2, the J call TRBJ2-5, with D tentatively TRBD2 (6 bases). This CDR3 has 13 residues. Per the germline V gene, CDR1 is SGHTA and CDR2 is FQGNSA. V lost 5 bases and J 5 bases, leaving 12 bases between the germline ends. The CDR3 loop reads CASSPWGVETQYF. As DNA, the CDR3 is TGTGCCAGCAGCCCCTGGGGGGTGGAGACCCAGTACTTC.

In this sample, this clonotype turned up a few times. The chain carries TRBV20-1 and TRBJ2-7, with D possibly being TRBD2 (5 bases). The CDR3 runs to 11 residues. CDR1 is DFQATT, CDR2 SNEGSKA, per germline (reference sequence). V lost 8 bases to trimming and J lost 2 bases, with 10 bases between them. The CDR3 DNA reads as TGCAGTACCGTGCGGGCCTACGAGCAGTACTTC. It translates to CSTVRAYEQYF.

The gene calls are TRBV19 and TRBJ2-3; 8 bases map to TRBD2. Per the germline V gene, CDR1 is LNHDA and CDR2 is SQIVND (reference sequence). With V trimmed by 4 bases and J by 11 bases, 5 bases remained unmatched. The CDR3 sequence is 12 residues long. The DNA of the CDR3 is TGTGCCAGTAGTACAGGCGGGGGGATGCAGTATTTT. It codes for CASSTGGGMQYF.

V and J are TRBV12-3 or TRBV12-4 and TRBJ2-3; a weak D match, TRBD1 (6 bases). The CDR3 covers 15 residues. V was pared by 2 bases and J by 3 bases, with 12 bases between. The CDR3 nucleotides are TGTGCCAGCAGTTTATACAGGGTTGCGACAGATACGCAGTATTTT. Its translation: CASSLYRVATDTQYF.

This clonotype has just a few counts. This chain links TRBV5-1 with TRBJ2-5; possibly TRBD1 for D (5 bases). V was cut by 4 bases and J by 0 bases, with 13 bases left in between. Germline CDR1 and CDR2: SGHRS and YFSETQ. The CDR3 contains 15 residues. CDR3 residues: CASSRAPGNQETQYF. The DNA for the CDR3 is TGCGCCAGCAGCCGGGCCCCAGGGAACCAAGAGACCCAGTACTTC.

This chain joins TRBV11-2 and TRBJ2-1; tentative D call: TRBD2 (5 bases). This CDR3 comprises 14 residues. From germline, CDR1 is SGHAT and CDR2 FQNNGV. Trimming took 1 base from V and 9 from J, leaving 13 bases between them. The CDR3 sequence is CASSLAAGFSEQFF. The CDR3 DNA is TGTGCCAGCAGCTTAGCTGCGGGTTTTAGTGAGCAGTTCTTC.

This clonotype was detected only a few times. The chain uses TRBV14 and TRBJ2-2; unclear D gene. In germline, CDR1 is SGHDN, CDR2 FVKESK. Trimming left V 1 base short and J 11 bases short, with 11 bases between. The CDR3 sequence is 13 residues long. CDR3 region: CASSQAPGRELFF. The CDR3 DNA reads as TGTGCCAGCAGCCAAGCCCCAGGACGCGAGCTGTTTTTT.

The V gene is TRBV9, the J gene TRBJ2-3, with D possibly TRBD1 on 5 matching bases. Germline V gene data show CDR1 as SGDLS and CDR2 as YYNGEE. The CDR3 is made up of 13 amino acids. V was shortened by 5 bases and J by 1 base, with 8 bases between the two germline ends. CDR3 in amino acids: CASRETGTDTQYF. CDR3 nucleotide sequence: TGTGCCAGCAGAGAGACAGGCACAGATACGCAGTATTTT.

This rearrangement joins TRBV7-3 to TRBJ2-3, with D possibly called TRBD1 or TRBD2 (5 bases each). The CDR3 runs 15 residues. CDR1 and CDR2 (germline): SGHTA, FQGTGA. Trimming took off 1 base at V and 6 bases at J, with 14 bases between the two ends. CDR3 in DNA: TGTGCCAGCAGCTTAAATGGGGCCGAGGGGGATACGCAGTATTTT. This codes for CASSLNGAEGDTQYF.

This clonotype showed up just a few times. The chain employs TRBV5-1 and TRBJ2-5; 11 nucleotides align to TRBD2. CDR3 length: 13 amino acids. Germline V gives CDR1 SGHRS, CDR2 YFSETQ. V was clipped by 9 bases and J by 3 bases; unmatched bases: 4. In nucleotides, the CDR3 is TGCGCCACCAAGGGACTAGCGGAAGAGACCCAGTACTTC. It specifies CATKGLAEETQYF.

This clonotype was detected a few times. This chain joins TRBV20-1 and TRBJ2-7, with D unclear. This CDR3 comprises 17 residues. The V gene lost 0 bases and the J gene lost 4 bases, with 22 bases spanning the gap. Looked up from germline, CDR1 is DFQATT and CDR2 is SNEGSKA (reference sequence). CDR3 loop: CSAREWTGPENGYEQYF. The CDR3 region has the DNA TGCAGTGCTAGAGAATGGACCGGACCGGAGAATGGGTACGAGCAGTACTTC.

This clonotype was seen ten or more times. This chain links TRBV5-4 with TRBJ2-3; TRBD1 matches 8 bases. The CDR3 covers 12 residues. Unmatched junction bases numbered 8, after V lost 4 bases and J lost 13 bases. CDR1 is SGHNT and CDR2 is YYREEE in the germline V gene (reference sequence). CDR3 amino acids: CASSRQGIIEYF. The CDR3 DNA sequence: TGTGCCAGCAGCCGACAGGGGATTATTGAGTATTTT.

This clonotype showed up just a few times. The chain couples TRBV6-6 to TRBJ2-1; 7 bases fit TRBD2. J lost 5 bases, V lost 6 bases, and 16 bases had no gene match. In germline, CDR1 is MNHNY, CDR2 SVGAGI (reference sequence). The CDR3 has 17 amino acids. The CDR3, as DNA: TGTGCCAGCAGACCATATCAGGGACGGGAGGCTAACAATGAGCAGTTCTTC. This gives the protein CASRPYQGREANNEQFF.

There are a few counts of this clonotype. This chain connects TRBV4-1 to TRBJ2-3, with TRBD2 identical over 8 bases. The junction had 3 bases not matched to a gene; V was cut back by 0 bases and J by 1 base. CDR3 size: 16 residues. Germline V gene sequence: CDR1 MGHRA, CDR2 YSYEKL. The CDR3 DNA reads TGCGCCAGCAGCCAAGAAAGCGGGGGTGGCACAGATACGCAGTATTTT. It translates to CASSQESGGGTDTQYF.

This clonotype was observed many times. The V gene is TRBV3-1, the J gene TRBJ2-5; D gene unclear. Germline assignment: CDR1 LGHDT and CDR2 YNNKEL (reference sequence). V gave up 0 bases and J gave up 6 bases, with 5 bases separating them. This CDR3 has 12 residues. The CDR3 nucleotides read TGTGCCAGCAGCCAAGAGGGAAAGACCCAGTACTTC. Translating it yields CASSQEGKTQYF.

This clonotype came up many times. The CDR3 loop reads CSVALTGGSEKLFF. The DNA of the CDR3 is TGCAGCGTCGCCCTGACAGGGGGCTCTGAAAAACTGTTTTTT. The genes are TRBV29-1 and TRBJ1-4; 10 bases align to TRBD1. Trimming cost V 6 bases and J 7 bases; bases outside gene matches: 8. The CDR3 runs to 14 residues. Germline V gene sequence: CDR1 SQVTM, CDR2 ANQGSEA.

The rearrangement links TRBV29-1 to TRBJ2-1; D is possibly TRBD2 (6 bases). CDR1 and CDR2 (germline): SQVTM, ANQGSEA. The CDR3 spans 12 residues. Trimming took off 5 bases at V and 7 bases at J, with 12 bases between the two ends. CDR3 sequence: CSVTPTRNEQFF. The CDR3 coding sequence is TGCAGCGTTACCCCGACTAGAAATGAGCAGTTCTTC.

In its sample, this clonotype was seen a few times. V and J are TRBV2 and TRBJ2-7; TRBD2 aligns across 12 bases. V was clipped by 9 bases and J by 0 bases; unmatched bases: 6. The CDR3 spans 15 residues. In germline, CDR1 is SNHLY, CDR2 FYNNEI. The CDR3 protein is CASLLAGGASYEQYF. In nucleotides, the CDR3 is TGTGCCAGTTTACTAGCGGGAGGAGCCTCCTACGAGCAGTACTTC.

The genes are TRBV7-2 and TRBJ2-5; 11 nucleotides align to TRBD2. The germline V gene encodes CDR1 SGHTA and CDR2 FQGNSA. This CDR3 is 13 amino acids long. This CDR3 is CGLAGGPGETQYF. In DNA, the CDR3 is TGTGGATTAGCGGGGGGGCCGGGGGAGACCCAGTACTTC.

The chain combines TRBV24-1 with TRBJ2-1; 14 bases are shared with TRBD2. The CDR3 is made up of 18 amino acids. V trimming: 4 bases; J trimming: 6 bases; junction bases outside the gene matches: 10. The germline V gene has CDR1 KGHDR and CDR2 SFDVKD. CDR3 nucleotides: TGTGCCACCAGTGAGCCCGGGACTAGCGGGAGAATTATCAATGAGCAGTTCTTC. Its protein product is CATSEPGTSGRIINEQFF.

The chain couples TRBV29-1 to TRBJ2-1; 7 bases match TRBD1. V was pared by 5 bases and J by 2 bases, with 6 bases of the junction left unmatched. Germline V CDR1 and CDR2: SQVTM, ANQGSEA. CDR3 length equals 14 residues. CDR3 loop: CSVRQGYPYNEQFF. The CDR3 coding sequence is TGCAGCGTTAGACAGGGCTACCCCTACAATGAGCAGTTCTTC.

V gene TRBV29-1 combines with J gene TRBJ1-1; 8 nucleotides match TRBD1. The length of the CDR3 is 13 residues. Germline lookup yields CDR1 SQVTM and CDR2 ANQGSEA. J was trimmed by 7 bases and V by 0 bases; bases with no gene match: 4. The CDR3 coding sequence is TGCAGCGTTGAAGAGACAGGGGCGAGTGAAGCTTTCTTT. Amino acid sequence: CSVEETGASEAFF.